Listed below are T cell receptor beta chains from one sample, sequenced in a study of T cell repertoires in cytomegalovirus infection. Each CDR3 protein is one row after TCRdb ran MiXCR on the reads. Of about 210,000 distinct CDR3 sequences in the sample, under 8.5% are singletons; the top ten hold about 6%. Source material: PBMCs. The receptor set was obtained from a human donor in good health (CMV status not recorded). Some clones in this sample may be carry-over from other donors' samples. The CDR3 runs from the conserved cysteine through the conserved F or W. Fields, in order: D gene, J gene, V gene, clone size, CDR3 protein, CDR3 DNA. The D gene is left open where the match is weak. Only some rows state a clone size, as once, few, many or a class for expanded clones.

NA TRBJ1-5 TRBV7-2 many CASSPRQSRNQPQHF TGTGCCAGCAGCCCCCGACAGTCCCGTAATCAGCCCCAGCATTTT
NA TRBJ1-1 TRBV6-2/TRBV6-3 many CASRDTWRRNTEAFF TGTGCCAGCAGAGATACATGGCGTCGGAACACTGAAGCTTTCTTT
TRBD1 TRBJ1-2 TRBV12-3/TRBV12-4 many CASSRRNTPGQGASYGYTF TGTGCCAGCAGTCGCCGAAACACTCCGGGACAGGGGGCCAGTTATGGCTACACCTTC
TRBD1 TRBJ2-1 TRBV23-1 many CASSLNPLDRPTYNEQFF TGCGCCAGCAGTCTTAATCCTCTGGACAGGCCTACTTACAATGAGCAGTTCTTC
TRBD2 TRBJ2-2 TRBV20-1 few CSARDRGLVNTGELFF TGCAGTGCTAGAGATCGAGGACTAGTGAACACCGGGGAGCTGTTTTTT
TRBD1 TRBJ2-5 TRBV30 few CAWSVSFGNRGDETQYF TGTGCCTGGAGTGTATCGTTTGGGAACAGGGGCGACGAGACCCAGTACTTC
NA TRBJ2-3 TRBV20-1 NA CSAMWGSDTQYF TGCAGTGCTATGTGGGGTTCAGATACGCAGTATTTT
TRBD1 TRBJ2-2 TRBV19 many CASSIKGQMNTGELFF TGTGCCAGTAGTATTAAGGGACAGATGAACACCGGGGAGCTGTTTTTT
NA TRBJ1-1 TRBV5-6 NA CASSFNRVSNTEAFF TGTGCCAGCAGCTTCAACAGGGTTTCGAACACTGAAGCTTTCTTT
NA TRBJ2-3 TRBV28 many CASSLLRTGQDTQYF TGTGCCAGCAGTTTATTACGGACTGGACAAGATACGCAGTATTTT
NA TRBJ1-3 TRBV5-1 many CASSLVDGRSGNTIYF TGCGCCAGCAGCTTGGTGGACGGGCGCTCTGGAAACACCATATATTTT
NA TRBJ2-1 TRBV7-9 many CASSFDPINEQFF TGTGCCAGCAGCTTTGATCCAATTAATGAGCAGTTCTTC
NA TRBJ1-1 TRBV4-3 many CASSQDGTGSEAFF TGCGCCAGCAGCCAAGATGGTACAGGTTCTGAAGCTTTCTTT
NA TRBJ1-6 TRBV7-9 many CASSFGQDSPLHF TGTGCCAGCAGCTTCGGTCAGGATTCACCCCTCCACTTT
TRBD1 TRBJ2-1 TRBV6-2/TRBV6-3 NA CASKLTGTGHNEQFF TGTGCCAGCAAACTGACCGGGACAGGGCACAATGAGCAGTTCTTC
TRBD2 TRBJ2-4 TRBV7-2 many CASSLAAGGLAKNIQYF TGTGCCAGCAGCTTAGCCGCGGGAGGACTAGCCAAAAACATTCAGTACTTC
NA TRBJ2-4 TRBV29-1 many CSACQPSIILAKNIQYF TGCAGCGCATGTCAGCCCAGCATAATCCTAGCCAAAAACATTCAGTACTTC
TRBD1 TRBJ1-2 TRBV7-2 NA CASSPWGRGDYGYTF TGTGCCAGCAGCCCCTGGGGCAGGGGGGATTATGGCTACACCTTC
NA TRBJ2-1 TRBV5-6 many CASGFFDSNSYNEQFF TGTGCCAGCGGCTTTTTTGACAGCAACTCCTACAATGAGCAGTTCTTC
TRBD1 TRBJ2-2 TRBV11-3 many CASSSMTGVPGELFF TGTGCCAGCAGCTCCATGACAGGGGTACCCGGGGAGCTGTTTTTT
TRBD2 TRBJ2-5 TRBV11-2 many CASSLGGTPETQYF TGTGCCAGCAGCTTGGGGGGGACTCCAGAGACCCAGTACTTC
TRBD2 TRBJ2-1 TRBV6-2/TRBV6-3 many CASSQTLLAGGLDEQFF TGTGCCAGCAGCCAGACCTTACTAGCGGGGGGGCTCGATGAGCAGTTCTTC
NA TRBJ2-5 TRBV6-6 many CASSTGSETQYF TGTGCCAGCAGCACAGGGTCTGAGACCCAGTACTTC
NA TRBJ2-5 TRBV29-1 many CSVALVVETQYF TGCAGCGTTGCCCTCGTGGTAGAGACCCAGTACTTC
NA TRBJ2-7 TRBV4-3 many CASSQGRGSSYEQYF TGCGCCAGCAGCCAAGGAAGGGGTAGCTCCTACGAGCAGTACTTC
TRBD1 TRBJ2-2 TRBV5-4 many CASMTDRENTGELFF TGTGCCAGCATGACCGACAGGGAGAACACCGGGGAGCTGTTTTTT
NA TRBJ1-4 TRBV4-1 many CASSHTVINEKLFF TGCGCCAGCAGCCACACAGTGATAAATGAAAAACTGTTTTTT
NA TRBJ2-7 TRBV4-3 many CASSQGVRFYEQYF TGCGCCAGCAGCCAAGGAGTCCGGTTCTACGAGCAGTACTTC
TRBD1 TRBJ1-5 TRBV2 many CASSDDRVGSQPQHF TGTGCCAGCAGCGACGACAGGGTCGGTTCTCAGCCCCAGCATTTT